This TCR beta chain was captured by sequencing in a study of cytomegalovirus exposure and HLA in healthy donors. Trimming left V 9 bases short and J 5 bases short, with 11 bases between. There are 12 residues in the CDR3. Germline CDR1 is SNHLY and CDR2 is FYNNEI. Study-level findings and limits: A later analysis found common viral pathogens apparently linked to several of the most significant clusters.

PCR used 60 Vbeta primers and 13 Jbeta primers. Here immunoSEQ multiplex PCR was the method, and the copy in TCRdb shows in-frame clones only, minus some. This table has 200,000 to 250,000 clones, 80% to 90% appearing once. Concerning this clone: Antigen specificity is unknown.

The sequence was collected from a girl between 2 and 10 years old in good health and CMV-seronegative. Sequencing was done on a sample of PBMCs. The V and J genes are TRBV2 and TRBJ1-5; D call uncertain. CDR3 nucleotides: TGTGCCAGTTCTGGGGAGTATCAGCCCCAGCATTTT. Residues: CASSGEYQPQHF.